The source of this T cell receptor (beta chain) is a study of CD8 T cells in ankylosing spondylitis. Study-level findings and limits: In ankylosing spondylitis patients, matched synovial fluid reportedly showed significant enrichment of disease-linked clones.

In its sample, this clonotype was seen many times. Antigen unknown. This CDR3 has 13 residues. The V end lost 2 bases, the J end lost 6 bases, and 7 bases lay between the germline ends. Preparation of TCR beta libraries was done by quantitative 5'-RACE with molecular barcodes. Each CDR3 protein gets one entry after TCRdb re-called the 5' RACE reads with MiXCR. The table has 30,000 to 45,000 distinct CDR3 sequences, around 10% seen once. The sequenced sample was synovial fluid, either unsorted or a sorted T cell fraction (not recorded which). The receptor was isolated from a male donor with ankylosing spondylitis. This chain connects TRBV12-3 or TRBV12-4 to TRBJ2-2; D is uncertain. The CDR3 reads CASSLNWAGELFF. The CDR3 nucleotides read TGTGCCAGCAGTTTAAATTGGGCCGGGGAGCTGTTTTTT.